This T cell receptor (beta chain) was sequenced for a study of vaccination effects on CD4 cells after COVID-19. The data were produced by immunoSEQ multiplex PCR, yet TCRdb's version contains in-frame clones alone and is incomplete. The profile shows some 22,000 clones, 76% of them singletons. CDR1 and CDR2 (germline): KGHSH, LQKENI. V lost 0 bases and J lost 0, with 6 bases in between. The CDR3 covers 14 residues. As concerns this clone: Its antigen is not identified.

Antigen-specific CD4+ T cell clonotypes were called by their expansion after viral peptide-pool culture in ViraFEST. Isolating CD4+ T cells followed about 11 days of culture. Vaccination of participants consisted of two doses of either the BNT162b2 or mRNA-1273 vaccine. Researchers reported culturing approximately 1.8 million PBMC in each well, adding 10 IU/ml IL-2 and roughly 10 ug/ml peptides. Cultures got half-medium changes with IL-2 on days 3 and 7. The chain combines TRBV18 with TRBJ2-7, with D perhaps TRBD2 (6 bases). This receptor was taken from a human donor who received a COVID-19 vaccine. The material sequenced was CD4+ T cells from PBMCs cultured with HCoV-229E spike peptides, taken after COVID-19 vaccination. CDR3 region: CASSPPSGSYEQYF. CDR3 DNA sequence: TGTGCCAGCTCACCACCTAGCGGCTCCTACGAGCAGTACTTC.